This T cell receptor beta chain was identified during a study of blood T cell repertoires in COVID-19. Libraries were prepared by immunoSEQ multiplex PCR; TCRdb keeps only in-frame clonotypes and omits some of them. The sample includes 150,000 to 200,000 clones, under 90% of them seen just once. The CDR3 contains 15 residues. With V trimmed by 4 bases and J by 7 bases, 10 bases remained unmatched. Germline assignment: CDR1 SGHDT and CDR2 YYEEEE. The sequence was obtained from a woman older than 75 with acute or convalescent COVID-19. The sequenced sample consisted of peripheral blood. V and J are TRBV5-6 and TRBJ1-5, with 8 bases matching TRBD1. In DNA form, the CDR3 reads TGTGCCAGCAGCCTGACAGGGGTTGGTCAGCAGCCCCAGCATTTT. It codes for CASSLTGVGQQPQHF.